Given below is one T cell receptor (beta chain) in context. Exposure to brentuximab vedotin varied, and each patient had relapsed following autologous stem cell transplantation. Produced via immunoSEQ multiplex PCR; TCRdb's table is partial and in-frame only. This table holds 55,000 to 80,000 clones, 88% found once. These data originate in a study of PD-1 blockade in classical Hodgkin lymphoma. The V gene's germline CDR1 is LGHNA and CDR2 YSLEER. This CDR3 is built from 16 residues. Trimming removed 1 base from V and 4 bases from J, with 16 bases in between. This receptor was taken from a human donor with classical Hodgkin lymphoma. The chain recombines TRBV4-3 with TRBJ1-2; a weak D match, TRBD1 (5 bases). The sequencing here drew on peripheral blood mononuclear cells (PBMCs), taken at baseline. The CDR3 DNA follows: TGCGCCAGCAGCCAAGTTTTCCGGGGGGTTTCCTATGGCTACACCTTC. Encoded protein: CASSQVFRGVSYGYTF.